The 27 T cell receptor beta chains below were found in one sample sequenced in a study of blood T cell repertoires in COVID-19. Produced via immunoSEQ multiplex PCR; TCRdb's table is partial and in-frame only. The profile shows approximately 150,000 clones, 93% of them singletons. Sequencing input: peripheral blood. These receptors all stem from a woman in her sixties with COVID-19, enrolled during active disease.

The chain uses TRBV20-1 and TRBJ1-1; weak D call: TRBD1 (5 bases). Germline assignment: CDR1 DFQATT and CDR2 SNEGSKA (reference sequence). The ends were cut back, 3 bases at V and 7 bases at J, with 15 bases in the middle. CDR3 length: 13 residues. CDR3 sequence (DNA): TGCAGTGCTAGTCGAGGGGACTCGCTTGAAGCTTTCTTT. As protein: CSASRGDSLEAFF.

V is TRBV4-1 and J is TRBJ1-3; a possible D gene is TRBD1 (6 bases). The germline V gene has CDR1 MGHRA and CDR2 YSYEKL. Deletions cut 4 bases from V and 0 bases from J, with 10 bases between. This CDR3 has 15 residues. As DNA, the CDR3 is TGCGCCAGCAGCCCGCAGGGGAACTCTGGAAACACCATATATTTT. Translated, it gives CASSPQGNSGNTIYF.

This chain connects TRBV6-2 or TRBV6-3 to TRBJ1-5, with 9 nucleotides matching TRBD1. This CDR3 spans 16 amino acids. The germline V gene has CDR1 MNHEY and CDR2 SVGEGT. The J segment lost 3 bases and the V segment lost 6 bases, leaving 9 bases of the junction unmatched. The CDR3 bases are TGTGCCAGCAGCCTTATCGGGACAGGGACCAATCAGCCCCAGCATTTT. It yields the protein CASSLIGTGTNQPQHF.

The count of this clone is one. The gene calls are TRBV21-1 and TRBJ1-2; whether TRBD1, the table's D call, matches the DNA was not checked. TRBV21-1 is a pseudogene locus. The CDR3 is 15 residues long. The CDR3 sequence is CASLGQYQRTCGYTF. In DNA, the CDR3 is TGTGCCAGCTTGGGACAGTACCAACGGACGTGTGGCTACACCTTC.

The DNA of the CDR3 is TGTGCCAGCAGCCAAGCCTGGGCCTCCGAGCAGTACTTC. Its protein product is CASSQAWASEQYF. J is TRBJ2-7 and V is TRBV14, with D unclear. V was pared by 1 base and J by 6 bases, with 10 bases between. This CDR3 spans 13 amino acids. Germline assignment: CDR1 SGHDN and CDR2 FVKESK.

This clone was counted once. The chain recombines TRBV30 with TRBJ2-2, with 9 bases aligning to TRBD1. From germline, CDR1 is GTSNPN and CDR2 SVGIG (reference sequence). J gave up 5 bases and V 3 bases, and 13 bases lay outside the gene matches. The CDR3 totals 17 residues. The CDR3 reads CAWRWTGDAEGTGELFF. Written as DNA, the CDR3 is TGTGCCTGGAGATGGACAGGGGATGCGGAGGGGACCGGGGAGCTGTTTTTT.

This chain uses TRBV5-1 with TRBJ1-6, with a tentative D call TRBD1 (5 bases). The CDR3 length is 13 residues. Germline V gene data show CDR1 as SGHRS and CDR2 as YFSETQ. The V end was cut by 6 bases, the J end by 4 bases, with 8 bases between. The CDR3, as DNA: TGCGCCAGCACTGACAGTTATAATTCACCCCTCCACTTT. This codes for CASTDSYNSPLHF.

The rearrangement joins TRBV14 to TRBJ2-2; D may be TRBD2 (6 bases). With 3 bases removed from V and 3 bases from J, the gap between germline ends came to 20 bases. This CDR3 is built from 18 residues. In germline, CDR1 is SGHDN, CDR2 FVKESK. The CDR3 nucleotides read TGTGCCAGCAGCCATGGTCGGTGGAGCGGGCTTGACACCGGGGAGCTGTTTTTT. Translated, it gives CASSHGRWSGLDTGELFF.

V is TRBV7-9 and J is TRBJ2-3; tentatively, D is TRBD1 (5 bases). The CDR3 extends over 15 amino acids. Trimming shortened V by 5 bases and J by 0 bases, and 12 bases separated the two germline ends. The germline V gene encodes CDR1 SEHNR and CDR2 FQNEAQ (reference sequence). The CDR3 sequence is CASSDTGESTDTQYF. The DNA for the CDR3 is TGTGCCAGCAGCGACACAGGCGAAAGCACAGATACGCAGTATTTT.

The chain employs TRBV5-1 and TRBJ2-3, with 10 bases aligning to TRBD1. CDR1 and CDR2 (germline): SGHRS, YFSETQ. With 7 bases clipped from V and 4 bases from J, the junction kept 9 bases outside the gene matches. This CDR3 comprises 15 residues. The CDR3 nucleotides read TGCGCCAGCGGACGGGACAGGGGTAGTCCAGATACGCAGTATTTT. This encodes CASGRDRGSPDTQYF.

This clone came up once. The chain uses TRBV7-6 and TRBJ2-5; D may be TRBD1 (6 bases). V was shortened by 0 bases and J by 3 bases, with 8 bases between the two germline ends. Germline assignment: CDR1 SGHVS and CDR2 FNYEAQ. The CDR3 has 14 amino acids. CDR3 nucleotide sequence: TGTGCCAGCAGCTTAGCGTGGACAGAAGAGACCCAGTACTTC. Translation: CASSLAWTEETQYF. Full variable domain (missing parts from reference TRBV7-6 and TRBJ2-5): GAGVSQSPRYKVTKRGQDVALRCDPISGHVSLYWYRQALGQGPEFLTYFNYEAQQDKSGLPNDRFSAERPEGSISTLTIQRTEQRDSAMYRCASSLAWTEETQYFGPGTRLLVL.

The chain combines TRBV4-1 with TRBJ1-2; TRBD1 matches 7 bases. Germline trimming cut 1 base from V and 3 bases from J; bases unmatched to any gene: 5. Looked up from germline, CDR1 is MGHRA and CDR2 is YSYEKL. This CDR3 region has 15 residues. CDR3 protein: CASSQGQGQDYGYTF. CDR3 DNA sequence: TGCGCCAGCAGCCAAGGACAGGGTCAGGACTATGGCTACACCTTC.

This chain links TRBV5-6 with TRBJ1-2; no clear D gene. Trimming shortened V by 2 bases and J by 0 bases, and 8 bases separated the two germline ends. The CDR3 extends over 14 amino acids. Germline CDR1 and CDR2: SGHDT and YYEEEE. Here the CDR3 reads CASSFFNTNYGYTF. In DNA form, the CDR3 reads TGTGCCAGCAGCTTCTTTAACACTAACTATGGCTACACCTTC.

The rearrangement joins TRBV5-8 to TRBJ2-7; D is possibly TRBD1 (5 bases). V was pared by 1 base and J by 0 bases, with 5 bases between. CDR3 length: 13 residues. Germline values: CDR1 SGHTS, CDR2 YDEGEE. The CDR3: CASSLQGSYEQYF. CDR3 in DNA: TGTGCCAGCAGCTTGCAGGGCTCCTACGAGCAGTACTTC.

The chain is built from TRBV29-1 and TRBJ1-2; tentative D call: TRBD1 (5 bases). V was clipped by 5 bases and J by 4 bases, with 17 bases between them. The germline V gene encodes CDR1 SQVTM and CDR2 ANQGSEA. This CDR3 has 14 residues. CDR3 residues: CSVREAGGVYGYTF. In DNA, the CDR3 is TGCAGCGTTAGGGAGGCGGGGGGTGTCTATGGCTACACCTTC.

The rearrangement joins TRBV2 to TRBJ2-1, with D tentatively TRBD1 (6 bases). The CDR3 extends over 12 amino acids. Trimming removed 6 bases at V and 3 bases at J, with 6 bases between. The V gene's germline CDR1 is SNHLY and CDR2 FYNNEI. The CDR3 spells CASRTGYNEQFF. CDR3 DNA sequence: TGTGCCAGCAGGACAGGCTACAATGAGCAGTTCTTC.

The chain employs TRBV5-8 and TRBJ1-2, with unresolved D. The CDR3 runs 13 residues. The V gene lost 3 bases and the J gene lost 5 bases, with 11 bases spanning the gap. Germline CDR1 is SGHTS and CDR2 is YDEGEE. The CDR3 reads CASSSGSPYGYTF. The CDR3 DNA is TGTGCCAGCAGCTCCGGGTCCCCTTATGGCTACACCTTC.

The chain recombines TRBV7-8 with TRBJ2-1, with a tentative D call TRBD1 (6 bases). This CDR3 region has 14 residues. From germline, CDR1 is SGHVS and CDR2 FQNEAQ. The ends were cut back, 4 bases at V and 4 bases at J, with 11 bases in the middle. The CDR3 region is CASSSRTAYNEQFF. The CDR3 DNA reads TGTGCCAGCAGCTCCCGGACAGCTTACAATGAGCAGTTCTTC.

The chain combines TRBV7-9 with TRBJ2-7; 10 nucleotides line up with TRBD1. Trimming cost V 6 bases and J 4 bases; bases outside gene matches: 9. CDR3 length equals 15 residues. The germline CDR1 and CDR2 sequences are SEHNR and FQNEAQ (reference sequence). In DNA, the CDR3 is TGTGCCAGCAGACCCCGGGACAGGGGATTATACGAGCAGTACTTC. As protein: CASRPRDRGLYEQYF.

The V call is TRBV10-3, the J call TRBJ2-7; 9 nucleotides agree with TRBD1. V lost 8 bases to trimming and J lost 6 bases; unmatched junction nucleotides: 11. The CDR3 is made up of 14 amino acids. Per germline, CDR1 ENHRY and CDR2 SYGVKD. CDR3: CAIAAGQGAREQYF. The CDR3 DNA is TGTGCCATCGCGGCGGGACAGGGTGCCCGCGAGCAGTACTTC.

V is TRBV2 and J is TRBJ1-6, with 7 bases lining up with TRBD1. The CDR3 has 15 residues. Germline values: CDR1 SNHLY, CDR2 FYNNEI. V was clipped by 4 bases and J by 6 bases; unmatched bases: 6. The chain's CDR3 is CASSGLNRGNSPLHF. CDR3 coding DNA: TGTGCCAGCAGTGGATTAAACAGGGGTAATTCACCCCTCCACTTT.

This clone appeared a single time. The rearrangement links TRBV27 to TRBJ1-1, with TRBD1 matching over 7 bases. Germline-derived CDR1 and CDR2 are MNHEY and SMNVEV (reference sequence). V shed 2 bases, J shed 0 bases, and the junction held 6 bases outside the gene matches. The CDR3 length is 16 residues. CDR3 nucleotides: TGTGCCAGCAGTTTAAGCGCAGGGGGGCTGAACACTGAAGCTTTCTTT. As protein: CASSLSAGGLNTEAFF.

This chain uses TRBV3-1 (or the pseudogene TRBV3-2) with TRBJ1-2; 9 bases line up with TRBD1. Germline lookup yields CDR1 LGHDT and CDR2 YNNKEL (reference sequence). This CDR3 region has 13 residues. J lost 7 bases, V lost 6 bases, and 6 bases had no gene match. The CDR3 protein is CASRGQGKFGYTF. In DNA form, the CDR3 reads TGTGCCAGCAGGGGACAGGGAAAATTTGGCTACACCTTC.

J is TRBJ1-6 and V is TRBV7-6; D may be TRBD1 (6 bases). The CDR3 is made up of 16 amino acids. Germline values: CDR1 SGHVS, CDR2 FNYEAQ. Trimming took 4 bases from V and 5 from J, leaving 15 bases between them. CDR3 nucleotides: TGTGCCAGCAGCTCCCAGAGACAGGACGATAATTCACCCCTCCACTTT. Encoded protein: CASSSQRQDDNSPLHF.

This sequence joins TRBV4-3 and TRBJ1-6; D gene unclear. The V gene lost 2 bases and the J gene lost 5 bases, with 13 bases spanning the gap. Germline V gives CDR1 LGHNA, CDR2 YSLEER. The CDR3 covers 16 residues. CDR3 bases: TGCGCCAGCAGCCAAACTTTGTTCACAGATAATTCACCCCTCCACTTT. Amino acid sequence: CASSQTLFTDNSPLHF.

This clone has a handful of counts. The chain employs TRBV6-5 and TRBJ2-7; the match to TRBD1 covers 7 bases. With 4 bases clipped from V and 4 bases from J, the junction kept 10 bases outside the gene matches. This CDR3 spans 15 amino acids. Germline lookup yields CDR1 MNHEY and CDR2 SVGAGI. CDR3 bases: TGTGCCAGCAGTTCTTCTAACAGGGGAACGTACGAGCAGTACTTC. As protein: CASSSSNRGTYEQYF.

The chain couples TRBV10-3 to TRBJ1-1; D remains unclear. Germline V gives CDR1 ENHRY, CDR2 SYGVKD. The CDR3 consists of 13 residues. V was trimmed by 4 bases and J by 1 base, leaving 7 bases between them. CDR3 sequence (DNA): TGTGCCATCAGTGTCCGGGAGAACACTGAAGCTTTCTTT. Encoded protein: CAISVRENTEAFF.